Listed below are T cell receptor beta chains from one sample, sequenced in a study of shared clonotypes between healthy human individuals. Assay: immunoSEQ multiplex PCR; the TCRdb copy retains only in-frame clones and omits some. The sample includes about 1.4 million clones, over 95% seen only once; the top ten take about 1.2%. Sequencing was carried out using naive CD4+ T cells sorted from blood. These receptors came from a man aged 25-40 years in good health. Both conserved end residues are part of each CDR3. Fields, in order: clone size, CDR3 length, J gene, V gene, D gene, CDR3 protein, CDR3 DNA. A D gene is named only where the DNA matches it firmly. Rows give clone size only sometimes, using once, few, many, or a class for an expanded clone.

NA | 16 | TRBJ2-5 | TRBV5-1 | NA | CASSSGRGKGQETQYF | TGCGCCAGCAGCTCGGGTCGGGGTAAGGGCCAAGAGACCCAGTACTTC
NA | 17 | TRBJ1-4 | TRBV18 | NA | CASSPIGRGATNEKLFF | TGTGCCAGCTCACCAATCGGTCGGGGTGCAACTAATGAAAAACTGTTTTTT
NA | 14 | TRBJ2-3 | TRBV30 | NA | CAWSPLTWGDTQYF | TGTGCCTGGAGTCCCTTGACCTGGGGAGATACGCAGTATTTT
once | 15 | TRBJ2-1 | TRBV9 | TRBD2 | CASSLGLAGYIKQFF | TGTGCCAGCAGCTTAGGACTAGCGGGATATATCAAGCAGTTCTTC
NA | 10 | TRBJ2-7 | TRBV7-2 | NA | CASSLLGQYF | TGTGCCAGCAGCCTCCTAGGGCAGTACTTC
NA | 16 | TRBJ2-6 | TRBV5-1 | NA | CASSAQPGAGANVLTF | TGCGCCAGCAGCGCCCAACCAGGGGCTGGGGCCAACGTCCTGACTTTC
few | 13 | TRBJ1-1 | TRBV7-3 | TRBD1 | CASSSIRGTEAFF | TGTGCCAGCAGCTCGATCAGGGGGACTGAAGCTTTCTTT
NA | 13 | TRBJ1-1 | TRBV4-3 | NA | CASSQAAGVGAFF | TGCGCCAGCAGCCAAGCCGCCGGGGTAGGAGCTTTCTTT
NA | 13 | TRBJ1-2 | TRBV11-2 | NA | CASSLTANYGYTF | TGTGCCAGCAGCTTGACGGCAAACTATGGCTACACCTTC
NA | 13 | TRBJ1-4 | TRBV5-1 | NA | CATSGAQGEKLFF | TGCGCCACCTCTGGGGCGCAGGGTGAAAAACTGTTTTTT
NA | 15 | TRBJ2-5 | TRBV2 | NA | CASKTLISGSETQYF | TGTGCCAGCAAGACCCTCATATCCGGTTCGGAGACCCAGTACTTC
NA | 15 | TRBJ2-1 | TRBV10-2 | NA | CASSEARLAYNEQFF | TGCGCCAGCAGTGAAGCTCGGTTAGCGTACAATGAGCAGTTCTTC
NA | 14 | TRBJ2-7 | TRBV9 | TRBD2 | CASSLGLAGYEQYF | TGTGCCAGCAGCCTCGGCCTAGCGGGTTACGAGCAGTACTTC
NA | 14 | TRBJ1-4 | TRBV18 | NA | CASSPLQGSEKLFF | TGTGCCAGCTCACCCTTACAGGGCAGTGAAAAACTGTTTTTT
NA | 14 | TRBJ2-2 | TRBV14 | NA | CASSQEHGLGELFF | TGTGCCAGCAGCCAAGAGCACGGGCTCGGGGAGCTGTTTTTT
NA | 14 | TRBJ2-7 | TRBV5-1 | TRBD2 | CASSLAGGSYEQYF | TGCGCCAGCAGCTTGGCCGGGGGGTCCTACGAGCAGTACTTC
once | 16 | TRBJ2-7 | TRBV9 | TRBD1 | CASSVGEQGDYYEQYF | TGTGCCAGCAGCGTAGGGGAACAGGGGGATTACTACGAGCAGTACTTC
once | 18 | TRBJ2-2 | TRBV5-4 | NA | CASSLGPPHTSGTGELFF | TGTGCCAGCAGCTTGGGGCCCCCACATACCTCGGGTACCGGGGAGCTGTTTTTT
NA | 16 | TRBJ2-1 | TRBV5-1 | TRBD2 | CASSLPGLAALNEQFF | TGCGCCAGCAGCTTGCCGGGACTAGCGGCTCTCAATGAGCAGTTCTTC
NA | 15 | TRBJ2-7 | TRBV2 | TRBD1 | CASRYRDSPTYEQYF | TGTGCCAGCAGGTACCGGGACAGCCCTACCTACGAGCAGTACTTC
NA | 17 | TRBJ2-5 | TRBV7-2 | TRBD2 | CASSLQASGRASETQYF | TGTGCCAGCAGCCTCCAGGCTAGCGGGAGGGCATCAGAGACCCAGTACTTC
NA | 15 | TRBJ2-1 | TRBV7-2 | NA | CASSLERRGYNEQFF | TGTGCCAGCAGCTTAGAGCGTCGAGGGTACAATGAGCAGTTCTTC
NA | 15 | TRBJ2-3 | TRBV30 | NA | CAWSGSATYTDTQYF | TGTGCCTGGAGTGGTAGCGCGACCTACACAGATACGCAGTATTTT
NA | 14 | TRBJ2-2 | TRBV9 | NA | CASSVATEAGELFF | TGTGCCAGCAGCGTAGCCACAGAAGCCGGGGAGCTGTTTTTT
NA | 15 | TRBJ2-2 | TRBV11-2 | NA | CATHLGTRGTGELFF | TGTGCCACCCATCTAGGGACAAGGGGCACCGGGGAGCTGTTTTTT
NA | 14 | TRBJ1-1 | TRBV28 | NA | CASRKGQWGTEAFF | TGTGCCAGCAGAAAGGGGCAGTGGGGCACTGAAGCTTTCTTT
NA | 16 | TRBJ2-2 | TRBV9 | TRBD2 | CASSKLSGPNTGELFF | TGTGCCAGCAGCAAACTTAGCGGGCCGAACACCGGGGAGCTGTTTTTT
NA | 17 | TRBJ1-1 | TRBV10-3 | NA | CAISESGPGSAVTEAFF | TGTGCCATCAGTGAGTCAGGTCCAGGGTCGGCGGTGACTGAAGCTTTCTTT
NA | 13 | TRBJ2-7 | TRBV5-4 | NA | CASSLGENYEQYF | TGTGCCAGCAGCTTGGGGGAGAACTACGAGCAGTACTTC
NA | 14 | TRBJ2-7 | TRBV27 | TRBD1 | CASSTTGVRYEQYF | TGTGCCAGCAGTACGACAGGGGTACGCTACGAGCAGTACTTC
NA | 14 | TRBJ2-7 | TRBV30 | NA | CAWSPWDPIGEQYF | TGTGCCTGGAGTCCCTGGGACCCCATCGGCGAGCAGTACTTC
NA | 15 | TRBJ2-7 | TRBV5-1 | TRBD2 | CASSLGLAGDYEQYF | TGCGCCAGCAGCTTGGGGTTAGCGGGAGACTACGAGCAGTACTTC
NA | 14 | TRBJ1-1 | TRBV5-8 | NA | CASSLGRGNTEAFF | TGTGCCAGCAGCTTGGGACGGGGGAACACTGAAGCTTTCTTT
NA | 14 | TRBJ2-7 | TRBV7-3 | TRBD1 | CASSLGRDSYEQYF | TGTGCCAGCAGCTTAGGCCGGGACAGCTACGAGCAGTACTTC
once | 18 | TRBJ2-2 | TRBV5-1 | TRBD2 | CASSFISSGRVGTGELFF | TGCGCCAGCAGCTTCATTTCGAGCGGGAGGGTTGGCACCGGGGAGCTGTTTTTT
NA | 17 | TRBJ2-3 | TRBV7-2 | TRBD2 | CASSLVAGTLSTDTQYF | TGTGCCAGCAGCTTAGTAGCGGGTACACTAAGCACAGATACGCAGTATTTT
NA | 15 | TRBJ2-3 | TRBV4-1 | TRBD2 | CASSRLAGGSDTQYF | TGCGCCAGCAGCCGGCTAGCGGGAGGTTCAGATACGCAGTATTTT
NA | 11 | TRBJ2-1 | TRBV29-1 | NA | CSADSPNEQFF | TGCAGCGCGGACAGCCCGAATGAGCAGTTCTTC
NA | 12 | TRBJ2-3 | TRBV7-6 | NA | CASSLRTDTQYF | TGTGCCAGCAGCTTACGGACCGATACGCAGTATTTT
NA | 14 | TRBJ2-5 | TRBV28 | NA | CASSLVEGSGTQYF | TGTGCCAGCAGTCTGGTCGAGGGGTCGGGGACCCAGTACTTC
once | 15 | TRBJ1-5 | TRBV28 | TRBD1 | CASSLAGQGDQPQHF | TGTGCCAGCAGTCTAGCGGGACAGGGGGATCAGCCCCAGCATTTT
NA | 15 | TRBJ1-2 | TRBV5-1 | NA | CASSRGWGLGYGYTF | TGCGCCAGCAGCAGGGGATGGGGCCTTGGCTATGGCTACACCTTC
NA | 14 | TRBJ2-7 | TRBV19 | TRBD1 | CASTRDRFSYEQYF | TGTGCCAGTACTCGGGACAGATTCTCCTACGAGCAGTACTTC
NA | 15 | TRBJ2-3 | TRBV15 | TRBD2 | CATSRDSLAEDTQYF | TGTGCCACCAGCAGAGATAGTCTAGCGGAAGATACGCAGTATTTT
NA | 14 | TRBJ2-7 | TRBV11-2 | TRBD1 | CASSLSDRGYEQYF | TGTGCCAGCAGCTTAAGTGACAGGGGATACGAGCAGTACTTC
NA | 16 | TRBJ2-7 | TRBV4-1 | NA | CASSQDGGTVTYEQYF | TGCGCCAGCAGCCAAGATGGTGGGACGGTGACTTACGAGCAGTACTTC
NA | 13 | TRBJ2-7 | TRBV28 | NA | CASSLGPWREQYF | TGTGCCAGCAGTTTAGGCCCTTGGAGGGAGCAGTACTTC
NA | 14 | TRBJ2-1 | TRBV28 | NA | CASRLGGSYNEQFF | TGTGCCAGCAGACTAGGGGGGTCCTACAATGAGCAGTTCTTC
NA | 15 | TRBJ1-1 | TRBV7-2 | NA | CASSSEAGLNTEAFF | TGTGCCAGCAGCTCTGAGGCGGGTCTGAACACTGAAGCTTTCTTT
NA | 12 | TRBJ2-5 | TRBV10-3 | NA | CAIRGESETQYF | TGTGCCATCAGAGGGGAGTCGGAGACCCAGTACTTC
NA | 18 | TRBJ2-3 | TRBV27 | TRBD1 | CASHPSLIGTGGSDTQYF | TGTGCCAGCCACCCGAGCCTCATCGGGACAGGGGGTTCAGATACGCAGTATTTT
once | 14 | TRBJ2-1 | TRBV15 | NA | CATSRDPSVREQFF | TGTGCCACCAGCAGAGACCCTAGCGTCCGAGAGCAGTTCTTC
few | 12 | TRBJ1-2 | TRBV28 | NA | CASSFSGRGSTF | TGTGCCAGCAGTTTCTCGGGGAGGGGTAGCACCTTC
NA | 15 | TRBJ2-7 | TRBV5-5 | NA | CASSLRAGSSYEQYF | TGTGCCAGCAGCTTGCGCGCAGGGAGCTCCTACGAGCAGTACTTC
NA | 16 | TRBJ2-3 | TRBV5-1 | TRBD2 | CASSLGLAGSTDTQYF | TGCGCCAGCAGCTTGGGACTAGCGGGAAGCACAGATACGCAGTATTTT
NA | 15 | TRBJ1-4 | TRBV27 | NA | CASSLGRVVGEKLFF | TGTGCCAGCAGTTTAGGGAGGGTAGTAGGGGAAAAACTGTTTTTT
NA | 14 | TRBJ1-1 | TRBV7-2 | NA | CASSSLNSGAEAFF | TGTGCCAGCAGTTCCCTCAACAGTGGCGCTGAAGCTTTCTTT
NA | 17 | TRBJ1-5 | TRBV28 | TRBD1 | CASSITQGLYSNQPQHF | TGTGCCAGCAGTATAACACAGGGGCTTTATAGCAATCAGCCCCAGCATTTT
NA | 15 | TRBJ2-2 | TRBV5-4 | TRBD1 | CASSFDRGFTGELFF | TGTGCCAGCAGCTTCGACAGGGGGTTCACCGGGGAGCTGTTTTTT